The text below deals with one TCR beta chain. Antigen: not known. This entry is derived from a study of PD-1 blockade in classical Hodgkin lymphoma. The study, taken as a whole, reports: Significant TCR diversity gains by C4D1 occurred in CD4+ but not CD8+ cells. Anyone who began nivolumab under 1 year after ASCT was excluded. It was among complete responders that baseline diversity resembled that of newly diagnosed patients. What drove the repertoire differences, possibly disease activity or prior therapy, has not been defined.

In every patient, relapse followed autologous stem cell transplantation, while exposure to brentuximab vedotin differed. Investigators obtained CD8+ T cells from thawed PBMCs by magnetic negative selection. Sequenced by immunoSEQ multiplex PCR; TCRdb stores in-frame clones only, minus some. The repertoire consists of over 2,000 clones, with 71% occurring once and the leading ten covering roughly 30%. From germline, CDR1 is SGHVS and CDR2 FNYEAQ. Trimming cost V 7 bases and J 7 bases; bases outside gene matches: 8. This CDR3 is built from 15 residues. The clonotype was recovered from a human donor with classical Hodgkin lymphoma. Sequencing used CD8+ T cells from blood, obtained at baseline. The genes are TRBV7-6 and TRBJ1-6, with 9 bases fitting TRBD1. The CDR3 DNA reads TGTGCCAGCACCATCGGGACAGGGCGCAATTCACCCCTCCACTTT. It specifies CASTIGTGRNSPLHF.